This entry features one T cell receptor beta chain sequence. The sample comes from a study of blood T cell repertoires in COVID-19. With V trimmed by 3 bases and J by 5 bases, 3 bases remained unmatched. Germline assignment: CDR1 KGHDR and CDR2 SFDVKD. The CDR3 covers 14 residues. Profiling relied on immunoSEQ multiplex PCR, and the TCRdb table lists in-frame clones only, not all of them. The profile shows approximately 120,000 clones, 85% to 90% of them singletons. The sequenced sample was peripheral blood. The TCR was taken from a woman of 80 years or more with COVID-19, enrolled during active disease. The V gene is TRBV24-1, the J gene TRBJ1-2, with 9 bases that match TRBD1. CDR3 residues: CATSDPGQGYGYTF. CDR3 nucleotides: TGTGCCACCAGTGATCCCGGACAGGGGTATGGCTACACCTTC.